The 20 T cell receptor beta chains listed next were all sequenced from one sample in a study of T cell changes during pregnancy in multiple sclerosis. The assay was immunoSEQ multiplex PCR, and TCRdb's table has in-frame clones only and misses some. Seen here are tens of thousands of clones, 93% observed once, and the top ten hold over 2%. The specimen was peripheral blood, collected in the second trimester of pregnancy. The receptors come from a female donor with multiple sclerosis, enrolled in a pregnancy study.

The chain links TRBV5-5 to TRBJ1-2; 7 positions match TRBD1. Trimming at V came to 0 bases and at J to 4 bases, leaving 3 bases not matched to a gene. From germline, CDR1 is SGHKS and CDR2 YYEKEE (reference sequence). This CDR3 spans 14 amino acids. The CDR3 loop is CASSLGRTGYGYTF. CDR3 in DNA: TGTGCCAGCAGCTTGGGCCGGACAGGCTATGGCTACACCTTC.

The J gene is TRBJ2-1, the V gene TRBV4-1; D remains ambiguous. The V and J ends lost 4 bases and 0 bases respectively, with 13 bases between them. This CDR3 is 16 amino acids long. CDR1 and CDR2 from the germline V gene are MGHRA and YSYEKL. The CDR3 coding sequence is TGCGCCAGCAGCCCGCGCCAATTTACCTCCTACAATGAGCAGTTCTTC. It is translated as CASSPRQFTSYNEQFF.

This sequence joins TRBV6-5 and TRBJ1-2; a possible D gene is TRBD1 (6 bases). Trimming pared 6 bases from V and 5 bases from J, leaving 10 bases between. CDR1 is MNHEY, CDR2 SVGAGI, per germline. The CDR3 totals 12 residues. CDR3 in DNA: TGTGCCAGCAGACTGACAGGTTATGGCTACACCTTC. Translated, it gives CASRLTGYGYTF.

This chain links TRBV30 with TRBJ1-4; D is unclear. V lost 2 bases and J lost 7, with 17 bases in between. The length of the CDR3 is 15 residues. CDR1 and CDR2 (germline): GTSNPN, SVGIG (reference sequence). The CDR3 DNA follows: TGTGCCTGGAGTCCCCCACAGCCGGGGAGTGAAAAACTGTTTTTT. As protein: CAWSPPQPGSEKLFF.

This chain connects TRBV5-8 to TRBJ1-1; TRBD1 aligns across 9 bases. The CDR3 totals 17 residues. Germline CDR1 is SGHTS and CDR2 is YDEGEE. The J segment lost 4 bases and the V segment lost 8 bases, leaving 18 bases of the junction unmatched. The CDR3 DNA sequence: TGTGCCAGTCCGACTGTGAGGGACAGGGAATTAAGCACTGAAGCTTTCTTT. Translated, it gives CASPTVRDRELSTEAFF.

The rearrangement uses TRBV6-5 and TRBJ1-6; the match to TRBD1 covers 8 bases. The V and J ends lost 6 bases and 8 bases, in that order; junction bases with no gene match: 6. Germline V gene lookup returns CDR1 MNHEY and CDR2 SVGAGI. This CDR3 is 14 amino acids long. This chain's CDR3 is CASRQGAADSPLHF. CDR3 nucleotides: TGTGCCAGCAGGCAGGGGGCTGCGGATTCACCCCTCCACTTT.

The chain links TRBV7-9 to TRBJ1-2; TRBD1 matches 7 bases. CDR1 SEHNR and CDR2 FQNEAQ come from the germline V gene (reference sequence). This CDR3 has 18 residues. Trimming cost V 6 bases and J 8 bases; bases outside gene matches: 24. CDR3 in amino acids: CASSLTGVLQSRAPGYTF. CDR3 coding DNA: TGTGCCAGCAGTTTAACAGGGGTTTTGCAGTCCCGCGCTCCGGGCTACACCTTC.

The chain carries TRBV9 and TRBJ1-1, with 9 positions matching TRBD1. This CDR3 comprises 15 residues. V lost 3 bases and J lost 5; bases outside the gene matches: 8. Germline V gives CDR1 SGDLS, CDR2 YYNGEE. For the CDR3, the DNA is TGTGCCAGCAGCGGGACAGGGGTGGATTGGACTGAAGCTTTCTTT. Translated, it gives CASSGTGVDWTEAFF. The whole variable domain, filled in from reference TRBV9 and TRBJ1-1, reads DSGVTQTPKHLITATGQRVTLRCSPRSGDLSVYWYQQSLDQGLQFLIQYYNGEERAKGNILERFSAQQFPDLHSELNLSSLELGDSALYFCASSGTGVDWTEAFFGQGTRLTVV.

The chain has TRBV5-8 and TRBJ2-1, with 8 nucleotides matching TRBD2. This CDR3 contains 16 residues. Germline V gene sequence: CDR1 SGHTS, CDR2 YDEGEE. Trimming cost V 2 bases and J 0 bases; bases outside gene matches: 4. CDR3 bases: TGTGCCAGCAGCTTTGGGCTAGCGGGCTCCTACAATGAGCAGTTCTTC. This translates into CASSFGLAGSYNEQFF.

The chain uses TRBV6-6 and TRBJ2-6; D is perhaps TRBD1 (6 bases). The V end was cut by 2 bases, the J end by 2 bases, with 10 bases between. In germline, CDR1 is MNHNY, CDR2 SVGAGI (reference sequence). The CDR3 sequence is 16 residues long. The CDR3 protein is CASSYRTGTGANVLTF. The CDR3 region has the DNA TGTGCCAGCAGTTACCGCACAGGGACTGGGGCCAACGTCCTGACTTTC.

This chain uses TRBV19 with TRBJ1-6, with a weak D call TRBD1 (5 bases). Deletions cut 5 bases from V and 4 bases from J, with 18 bases between. CDR3 size: 17 residues. From germline, CDR1 is LNHDA and CDR2 SQIVND (reference sequence). The CDR3 region has the DNA TGTGCCAGTAGTTCCTTGGAAACAGGAGGGTATAATTCACCCCTCCACTTT. Translation: CASSSLETGGYNSPLHF.

The chain recombines TRBV28 with TRBJ1-4; D remains ambiguous. This CDR3 is 13 amino acids long. Looked up from germline, CDR1 is MDHEN and CDR2 is SYDVKM. V gave up 7 bases and J gave up 8 bases, with 14 bases separating them. This chain's CDR3 is CASTSGIGEKLFF. In DNA, the CDR3 is TGTGCCAGCACCTCGGGGATCGGGGAAAAACTGTTTTTT.

The genes are TRBV5-1 and TRBJ2-5; tentatively, D is TRBD2 (7 bases). CDR3 size: 16 residues. Germline V gene data show CDR1 as SGHRS and CDR2 as YFSETQ. Trimming took off 3 bases at V and 4 bases at J, with 19 bases between the two ends. The DNA for the CDR3 is TGCGCCAGCAGCTATGGAGGTGGGGGGGCCGGAGAGACCCAGTACTTC. It yields the protein CASSYGGGGAGETQYF.

The chain employs TRBV9 and TRBJ2-3; unclear D gene. V was cut by 0 bases and J by 4 bases, with 6 bases left in between. CDR1 is SGDLS and CDR2 is YYNGEE in the germline V gene. The CDR3 consists of 13 residues. CDR3 residues: CASSVVAADTQYF. Written as DNA, the CDR3 is TGTGCCAGCAGCGTAGTAGCTGCAGATACGCAGTATTTT. Full variable domain (outside the CDR3, taken from reference TRBV9 and TRBJ2-3): DSGVTQTPKHLITATGQRVTLRCSPRSGDLSVYWYQQSLDQGLQFLIQYYNGEERAKGNILERFSAQQFPDLHSELNLSSLELGDSALYFCASSVVAADTQYFGPGTRLTVL.

The chain employs TRBV1 and TRBJ2-3; whether TRBD2, the table's D call, matches the DNA was not checked. TRBV1 is designated a pseudogene. The CDR3 length is 20 residues. The chain's CDR3 is CTSSQSRGGRAAGCTDTQYF. The CDR3 bases are TGCACCAGCAGCCAAAGTAGGGGGGGCCGGGCCGCGGGGTGCACAGATACGCAGTATTTT.

The genes are TRBV6-5 and TRBJ2-3; the D gene is possibly TRBD2 (5 bases). The CDR3 spans 13 residues. CDR1 MNHEY and CDR2 SVGAGI come from the germline V gene. Trimming cost V 5 bases and J 14 bases, with 20 bases left between them. In DNA, the CDR3 is TGTGCCAGCAGTCGCCTTCGGGGAAACTTTCGGTATTTT. This codes for CASSRLRGNFRYF.

The chain joins TRBV10-2 to TRBJ1-1; possible D gene TRBD1, 5 bases. This CDR3 has 13 amino acids. Per germline, CDR1 WSHSY and CDR2 SAAADI. V was cut by 6 bases and J by 0 bases, with 8 bases left in between. The CDR3 nucleotides read TGCGCCAGCAGGGGGGGGTTGAACACTGAAGCTTTCTTT. It encodes CASRGGLNTEAFF.

The rearrangement uses TRBV6-1 and TRBJ1-1, with 9 bases identical to TRBD1. The CDR3 length is 15 residues. Trimming removed 5 bases from V and 0 bases from J; junction bases left unmatched: 4. Germline-derived CDR1 and CDR2 are MNHNS and SASEGT. This CDR3 reads CASSFGTGMNTEAFF. The CDR3 nucleotides are TGTGCCAGCAGTTTTGGGACAGGGATGAACACTGAAGCTTTCTTT.

The V call is TRBV10-3, the J call TRBJ2-5; 9 bases map to TRBD2. The CDR3 covers 14 residues. Germline lookup yields CDR1 ENHRY and CDR2 SYGVKD. With V trimmed by 3 bases and J by 4 bases, 3 bases remained unmatched. CDR3 residues: CAISESGGLETQYF. The DNA for the CDR3 is TGTGCCATCAGTGAAAGCGGGGGGCTAGAGACCCAGTACTTC.

This CDR3 is CASSFEHDGKLFF. The CDR3 region has the DNA TGTGCCAGCAGCTTCGAACATGATGGAAAACTGTTTTTT. The genes are TRBV11-2 and TRBJ1-4, with D hard to call. From germline, CDR1 is SGHAT and CDR2 FQNNGV. V was trimmed by 3 bases and J by 10 bases, leaving 12 bases between them. The CDR3 extends over 13 amino acids.